This record looks at one T cell receptor (beta chain) sequence and its context. Clones were sequenced by immunoSEQ multiplex PCR, and TCRdb holds only the in-frame ones, with some missing. The data show about 1.1 million clones, with around three quarters seen just once and over 0.8% held by the top ten. The CDR3 is 15 amino acids. CDR1 and CDR2 from the germline V gene are SGHAT and FQNNGV. The V and J ends lost 1 base and 7 bases respectively, with 17 bases between them. This entry is derived from a study of shared clonotypes between healthy human individuals. V gene TRBV11-2 combines with J gene TRBJ2-7; D is uncertain. The sequenced sample was memory CD4+ T cells from PBMCs. Subset: CD45RA-negative fraction. The clonotype originates from a man between 18 and 29 years old in good health. Some clones in this sample may be carry-over from other donors' samples. The CDR3 here is CASSLGRVPLEEQYF. As DNA, the CDR3 is TGTGCCAGCAGCTTAGGTAGGGTTCCCCTCGAGGAGCAGTACTTC.